Below are 28 T cell receptor beta chains sequenced from a single sample in a study of beta chain features in type 1 diabetes. General study findings and limits: Significant though moderate, a shortening of TCRB CDR3s appeared in all four CD4+ subsets of Type 1 diabetes patients.

These receptors' targets are unknown. Sequencing targeted expressed TCRB transcripts, as all isolated RNA had been reverse transcribed. TCRdb's copy holds only in-frame clones and misses some; the assay was immunoSEQ multiplex PCR. Counted here are 95,000 to 150,000 clones, around 17% occurring once; the ten biggest clones make up about 2.5%. The sequenced sample was central memory CD4+ T cells from blood. These receptor sequences come from a young man with type 1 diabetes.

The chain is built from TRBV7-2 and TRBJ2-1, with D possibly called TRBD1 or TRBD2 (6 bases each). CDR1 SGHTA and CDR2 FQGNSA come from the germline V gene. Trimming removed 3 bases from V and 6 bases from J, with 9 bases in between. The CDR3 sequence is 13 residues long. CDR3 amino acids: CASSFKGGNEQFF. CDR3 sequence (DNA): TGTGCCAGCAGCTTTAAGGGGGGCAATGAGCAGTTCTTC.

A single count supports this clone. A single base separates this from a much larger clone, so it may be a read error. The identical CDR3 is also encoded by other nucleotide sequences in the sample. This chain joins TRBV7-2 and TRBJ2-5; D call uncertain. Per the germline V gene, CDR1 is SGHTA and CDR2 is FQGNSA. This CDR3 has 11 amino acids. V lost 3 bases and J lost 2, with 1 base in between. The CDR3 loop reads CASSLQETQYF. The CDR3 DNA sequence: TGTGCCAGCAGCTTGCAAGAGACCCAGTACTTC.

This sequence joins TRBV6-1 and TRBJ2-7, with D perhaps matching TRBD1 (6 bases). The V end lost 7 bases, the J end lost 7 bases, and 14 bases lay between the germline ends. The CDR3 runs 12 residues. CDR1 and CDR2 (germline): MNHNS, SASEGT. CDR3 coding DNA: TGTGCCAGCATTCGACAGGAATCGGAGCAGTACTTC. This codes for CASIRQESEQYF.

This clone was recorded a few times. V gene TRBV4-2 combines with J gene TRBJ2-3, with 7 positions matching TRBD2. The CDR3 is 16 residues long. Germline values: CDR1 LGHNA, CDR2 YNFKEQ. V shed 5 bases and J 2 bases; nucleotides not matched to a gene: 10. The CDR3 DNA follows: TGTGCCAGCAGCACCCGACTAGCCCAACCCACAGATACGCAGTATTTT. Translation: CASSTRLAQPTDTQYF.

The chain uses TRBV11-2 and TRBJ2-3; a weak D match, TRBD1 (5 bases). Germline V lookup: CDR1 SGHAT, CDR2 FQNNGV. V was shortened by 5 bases and J by 4 bases, with 7 bases between the two germline ends. The CDR3 length is 12 residues. This CDR3 is CASSQGSDTQYF. The CDR3 nucleotides read TGTGCCAGCAGCCAGGGTTCAGATACGCAGTATTTT.

On this clone itself: The same CDR3 can be traced to other DNA sequences in this sample. The gene calls are TRBV7-2 and TRBJ1-4; 7 bases fit TRBD1. The germline V gene has CDR1 SGHTA and CDR2 FQGNSA. The V gene end was trimmed by 5 bases and the J gene end by 3 bases; junction bases not matched to a gene: 6. The CDR3 length is 15 residues. CDR3 DNA: TGTGCCAGCAGCCCCGGGGACAGTTCTAATGAAAAACTGTTTTTT. Protein sequence: CASSPGDSSNEKLFF.

The chain uses TRBV29-1 and TRBJ2-2; no firm D call. Trimming removed 4 bases from V and 7 bases from J, with 16 bases in between. This CDR3 comprises 14 residues. Germline V gene lookup returns CDR1 SQVTM and CDR2 ANQGSEA. The CDR3 protein is CSVGYSRSVGELFF. The CDR3 DNA reads as TGCAGCGTTGGGTACAGTCGGTCGGTCGGGGAGCTGTTTTTT.

CDR3 bases: TGTGCCTGGAAAATTACCGGGACAGGGGATCAGCCCCAGCATTTT. Protein sequence: CAWKITGTGDQPQHF. The chain uses TRBV30 and TRBJ1-5, with TRBD1 identical over 10 bases. CDR1 is GTSNPN and CDR2 is SVGIG in the germline V gene (reference sequence). V lost 4 bases to trimming and J lost 5 bases; unmatched junction nucleotides: 8. The CDR3 sequence is 15 residues long.

This clone was counted only a few times. The chain is built from TRBV5-1 and TRBJ2-2; D not certain. V was pared by 1 base and J by 2 bases, with 9 bases between. The CDR3 spans 15 residues. Germline V gene sequence: CDR1 SGHRS, CDR2 YFSETQ. The CDR3 bases are TGCGCCAGCAGCTTGTTGCCAGCAAACACCGGGGAGCTGTTTTTT. It yields the protein CASSLLPANTGELFF.

The sample holds a few counts of this clone. With only one base between it and a far larger clone, this is likely a read error. The same CDR3 can be traced to other DNA sequences in this sample. The chain combines TRBV25-1 with TRBJ1-2; tentatively, D is TRBD1 (5 bases). From germline, CDR1 is MGHDK and CDR2 SYGVNS. V shed 3 bases and J shed 4 bases, with 15 bases lying between them. This CDR3 is built from 15 residues. This CDR3 is CASSDSRRASYGYTF. CDR3 nucleotide sequence: TGTGCCAGCAGTGATTCCCGCAGGGCTAGCTATGGCTACACCTTC.

This chain joins TRBV6-5 and TRBJ2-7; 7 bases are shared with TRBD2. The CDR3 extends over 11 amino acids. From germline, CDR1 is MNHEY and CDR2 SVGAGI. V shed 4 bases and J 7 bases; nucleotides not matched to a gene: 1. CDR3 nucleotides: TGTGCCAGCAGTTCGGGGGGAGAGCAGTACTTC. Translated, it gives CASSSGGEQYF.

This clone was counted a few times. The chain combines TRBV6-1 with TRBJ1-4; TRBD1 matches at 12 bases. This CDR3 region has 14 residues. In germline, CDR1 is MNHNS, CDR2 SASEGT. V dropped 10 bases and J dropped 7; count of bases not matched to a gene: 7. Here the CDR3 reads CATNPGQGAEKLFF. CDR3 in DNA: TGTGCCACCAACCCGGGACAGGGGGCTGAAAAACTGTTTTTT.

The chain is built from TRBV9 and TRBJ2-3; possible D gene TRBD2, 7 bases. Deletions cut 6 bases from V and 0 bases from J, with 14 bases between. The CDR3 is 15 residues long. The germline V gene has CDR1 SGDLS and CDR2 YYNGEE. As DNA, the CDR3 is TGTGCCAGCAAGGGAGGGGGGGCCAGCACAGATACGCAGTATTTT. Encoded protein: CASKGGGASTDTQYF. Full variable domain (missing parts from reference TRBV9 and TRBJ2-3): DSGVTQTPKHLITATGQRVTLRCSPRSGDLSVYWYQQSLDQGLQFLIQYYNGEERAKGNILERFSAQQFPDLHSELNLSSLELGDSALYFCASKGGGASTDTQYFGPGTRLTVL.

This clone was seen a handful of times. This sequence joins TRBV29-1 and TRBJ1-2; possibly TRBD1 for D (6 bases). There are 14 residues in the CDR3. CDR1 is SQVTM and CDR2 is ANQGSEA in the germline V gene. Trimming removed 4 bases from V and 2 bases from J, with 14 bases in between. Here the CDR3 reads CSVGGATENYGYTF. CDR3 sequence (DNA): TGCAGCGTTGGGGGGGCAACAGAAAACTATGGCTACACCTTC.

The rearrangement links TRBV28 to TRBJ2-1; D gene ambiguous. Germline loops: CDR1 MDHEN, CDR2 SYDVKM. V was trimmed by 2 bases and J by 5 bases, leaving 10 bases between them. The CDR3 loop spans 14 amino acids. The CDR3 loop is CASSLTPVDNEQFF. The CDR3 DNA is TGTGCCAGCAGTTTAACGCCGGTCGACAATGAGCAGTTCTTC.

This clone was found a few times. V gene TRBV6-6 combines with J gene TRBJ1-1; D might be TRBD1 (5 bases). The CDR3 consists of 13 residues. Germline-derived CDR1 and CDR2 are MNHNY and SVGAGI (reference sequence). The V end lost 4 bases, the J end lost 3 bases, and 9 bases lay between the germline ends. The CDR3 DNA sequence: TGTGCCAGCAGTTCTGGACAATACACTGAAGCTTTCTTT. Translated: CASSSGQYTEAFF.

The chain joins TRBV11-2 to TRBJ1-3; D not certain. The germline V and J ends were trimmed by 4 bases and 4 bases, with 14 bases remaining between them. CDR1 and CDR2 from the germline V gene are SGHAT and FQNNGV. This CDR3 comprises 15 residues. The CDR3 DNA is TGTGCCAGCAGCTCGGGCGTGGATGGGGGAAACACCATATATTTT. This encodes CASSSGVDGGNTIYF. The whole variable domain, filled in from reference TRBV11-2 and TRBJ1-3, reads EAGVAQSPRYKIIEKRQSVAFWCNPISGHATLYWYQQILGQGPKLLIQFQNNGVVDDSQLPKDRFSAERLKGVDSTLKIQPAKLEDSAVYLCASSSGVDGGNTIYFGEGSWLTVV.

The rearrangement joins TRBV4-2 to TRBJ2-3, with TRBD2 matching over 8 bases. The V and J ends lost 4 bases and 2 bases, in that order; junction bases with no gene match: 5. This CDR3 region has 15 residues. CDR1 is LGHNA and CDR2 is YNFKEQ in the germline V gene. The CDR3 reads CASSLGLALTDTQYF. The CDR3 nucleotides are TGTGCCAGCAGCCTCGGACTAGCCCTCACAGATACGCAGTATTTT.

The V and J genes are TRBV5-1 and TRBJ2-5; D is possibly TRBD2 (5 bases). The CDR3 runs to 13 residues. V was pared by 3 bases and J by 5 bases, with 11 bases between. CDR1 and CDR2 from the germline V gene are SGHRS and YFSETQ. The CDR3 spells CASSWESGETQYF. As DNA, the CDR3 is TGCGCCAGCAGCTGGGAATCGGGGGAGACCCAGTACTTC.

CDR3 in amino acids: CASGRVRGGGYTF. The CDR3 coding sequence is TGTGCCAGCGGCCGGGTCCGGGGCGGGGGCTACACCTTC. V is TRBV9 and J is TRBJ1-2; a possible D gene is TRBD1 (5 bases). V lost 7 bases to trimming and J lost 8 bases, with 18 bases between them. The germline V gene encodes CDR1 SGDLS and CDR2 YYNGEE. The CDR3 spans 13 residues.

The V and J genes are TRBV6-6 and TRBJ1-4; 8 bases align to TRBD1. The CDR3 loop spans 15 amino acids. V shed 2 bases, J shed 7 bases, and the junction held 6 bases outside the gene matches. Germline V gene data show CDR1 as MNHNY and CDR2 as SVGAGI (reference sequence). CDR3 amino acids: CASSYRGQGGEKLFF. DNA for the CDR3: TGTGCCAGCAGTTACCGCGGACAGGGTGGTGAAAAACTGTTTTTT.

The V and J genes are TRBV7-2 and TRBJ1-2; 9 positions match TRBD1. The CDR3 is 15 residues long. J was trimmed by 4 bases and V by 8 bases; bases with no gene match: 11. Germline CDR1 and CDR2: SGHTA and FQGNSA. The CDR3 is CASSAGTGQFYGYTF. DNA of the CDR3: TGTGCCAGCTCTGCCGGGACAGGGCAATTCTATGGCTACACCTTC.

This clone has just a few counts. The CDR3 nucleotides are TGCGCCAGCAGCTACCCAGGTTGGGGAAGCACTGAAGCTTTCTTT. Encoded protein: CASSYPGWGSTEAFF. The chain recombines TRBV4-3 with TRBJ1-1, with unresolved D. The length of the CDR3 is 15 residues. Looked up from germline, CDR1 is LGHNA and CDR2 is YSLEER. Trimming took off 5 bases at V and 4 bases at J, with 17 bases between the two ends.

The rearrangement uses TRBV10-3 and TRBJ1-2, with D perhaps TRBD1 (5 bases). Trimming cost V 0 bases and J 5 bases, with 13 bases left between them. Germline loops: CDR1 ENHRY, CDR2 SYGVKD. The CDR3 covers 15 residues. In DNA, the CDR3 is TGTGCCATCAGTGAGTCGATGGCAGGGCCATATGGCTACACCTTC. Translation: CAISESMAGPYGYTF.

The J gene is TRBJ2-7, the V gene TRBV14; 7 bases agree with TRBD2. CDR1 is SGHDN, CDR2 FVKESK, per germline. CDR3 size: 13 residues. V gave up 1 base and J gave up 7 bases; unmatched junction bases: 4. CDR3 region: CASSQGDGREQYF. The CDR3 nucleotides read TGTGCCAGCAGCCAAGGGGACGGGAGGGAGCAGTACTTC.

This clone came up a few times. The chain is built from TRBV28 and TRBJ1-5, with TRBD1 identical over 11 bases. The CDR3 extends over 15 amino acids. From germline, CDR1 is MDHEN and CDR2 SYDVKM. Trimming at V came to 6 bases and at J to 8 bases, leaving 9 bases not matched to a gene. The CDR3 region is CASSPGGQGEKPQHF. CDR3 bases: TGTGCCAGCAGCCCTGGGGGACAGGGGGAGAAGCCCCAGCATTTT. The variable domain in full, completed from reference TRBV28 and TRBJ1-5, reads DVKVTQSSRYLVKRTGEKVFLECVQDMDHENMFWYRQDPGLGLRLIYFSYDVKMKEKGDIPEGYSVSREKKERFSLILESASTNQTSMYLCASSPGGQGEKPQHFGDGTRLSIL.

This clone is medium-sized (0.01 to 0.1%). Other nucleotide sequences in the sample specify the same CDR3. V gene TRBV11-3 combines with J gene TRBJ2-7; TRBD1 agrees at 9 bases. With V trimmed by 0 bases and J by 5 bases, 5 bases remained unmatched. The CDR3 contains 15 residues. From germline, CDR1 is SGHNT and CDR2 YENEEA. The CDR3 DNA is TGTGCCAGCAGCTTAGAAGGGACAGGGAGTAACGAGCAGTACTTC. Amino acids: CASSLEGTGSNEQYF.

The chain recombines TRBV7-9 with TRBJ1-1; TRBD1 is a possible D gene (5 bases). Germline loops: CDR1 SEHNR, CDR2 FQNEAQ (reference sequence). Trimming left V 4 bases short and J 1 base short, with 13 bases between. This CDR3 comprises 15 residues. In DNA, the CDR3 is TGTGCCAGCAGCTCCTATAGGGGCGCGAACACTGAAGCTTTCTTT. It yields the protein CASSSYRGANTEAFF.